This note documents a single TCR beta chain sequence. One end of the junction varies from germline; a read error may be responsible. Repertoires were generated with immunoSEQ multiplex PCR, while TCRdb's copy carries only in-frame clones and drops some. The table includes almost 20,000 clones, about 87% detected once. CDR1 and CDR2 from the germline V gene are SSHAT and FNYEAQ (reference sequence). The CDR3 contains 16 residues. This entry comes from a study of T cell changes during pregnancy in multiple sclerosis. This sequence originates from a female donor in good health, enrolled as a control in a pregnancy study. Sequencing used CD8+ T cells from peripheral blood mononuclear cells, obtained in the third trimester of pregnancy. V and J are TRBV7-7 and TRBJ2-1; TRBD2 aligns across 12 bases. CDR3 coding DNA: TGTGCTAGCAGCGCTAGCGGGAGGGGGGCTTACAATGAGCAGTTCTTC. It translates to CASSASGRGAYNEQFF.